This paragraph reports one T cell receptor beta chain. This record belongs to a study of sequential checkpoint blockade in melanoma. Profiled with immunoSEQ multiplex PCR; TCRdb holds only in-frame clones, not every one. The sample lists 21,000 or so clones, 65% to 85% occurring once. The V segment lost 7 bases and the J segment 0 bases; nucleotides outside the gene matches: 18. CDR1 and CDR2 (germline): LNHDA, SQIVND (reference sequence). This CDR3 has 21 amino acids. Treatment: randomized to nivolumab then ipilimumab (arm A) or the reverse (arm B). Patients had received no earlier DNA-damaging chemotherapy.

The starting material was CD8+ T cells sorted from blood (inferred from file names), obtained from a patient given nivolumab and ipilimumab in sequence. This TCR came from a human donor with melanoma. This chain uses TRBV19 with TRBJ2-6, with 10 bases matching TRBD2. As DNA, the CDR3 is TGTGCCAGTACTGACCGCCTAGCGGGAGTCCCTTCCGCCTCTGGGGCCAACGTCCTGACTTTC. Translated, it gives CASTDRLAGVPSASGANVLTF.